The source of this T cell receptor (beta chain) is a study of blood T cell repertoires in COVID-19. Study as a whole: The United States, Italy and Spain provided the acute and convalescent COVID-19 samples. PBMCs, B-cell-depleted T cells, or T cells were the source of the cDNA or gDNA that made up the material.

This CDR3 has 15 residues. CDR1 and CDR2 (germline): LGHNA, YNFKEQ. With V trimmed by 1 base and J by 2 bases, 2 bases remained unmatched. Methods used by the authors: How many nucleated cells were present was estimated from reference gene primer amplification. Only in-frame clones appear in the TCRdb table, and some are missing; sequencing was by immunoSEQ multiplex PCR. V, J and clone size derive from that table, while D and trimming were established from the DNA sequence. The table shows roughly 200,000 clones, with around nine tenths occurring only once. The sequenced sample consisted of peripheral blood. The chain is built from TRBV4-2 and TRBJ2-1; the match to TRBD1 covers 7 bases. The sequence was collected from a man aged 45-60 years with acute or convalescent COVID-19. CDR3 sequence reads: CASSQVGGPYNEQFF. CDR3 DNA sequence: TGTGCCAGCAGCCAAGTAGGGGGCCCCTACAATGAGCAGTTCTTC.